This TCR beta chain was documented in a study of early T cells in non-severe SARS-CoV-2 infection. Individual cDNA molecules were tagged with unique molecular identifiers. One entry per CDR3 protein, called by TCRdb with MiXCR from the 5' RACE reads. The sample has more than 90,000 distinct CDR3 sequences, about 10% seen once. The germline gives CDR1 SGHRS, CDR2 YFSETQ. The CDR3 runs 15 residues. The trim removed 4 bases at V and 3 bases at J, leaving 7 bases unmatched. The receptor was derived from an adult who was a healthcare worker with PCR-confirmed SARS-CoV-2 infection or an uninfected control (not recorded which). Sequencing input: whole blood. This chain connects TRBV5-1 to TRBJ2-7; 10 bases are a match to TRBD1. The CDR3, as DNA: TGCGCCAGCAGCGCGGCGGGGACAGGGGTCTACGAGCAGTACTTC. Protein sequence: CASSAAGTGVYEQYF.